A single sample is the source of the 22 T cell receptor beta chains below, sequenced in a study of blood T cells in healthy people across ages. Primers used in a second PCR of about 6 to 11 cycles were a sample-barcoded 5' primer and a J-beta primer mix. MiXCR was run by TCRdb on the 5' RACE reads, yielding one entry per CDR3 protein. The sample lists fewer than 2,000,000 distinct CDR3 sequences; roughly 43% were seen once. Source material: blood. Source of these receptors: a human donor in good health.

The sample holds one count of this clonotype. The chain is built from TRBV28 and TRBJ1-5; D is unclear. The germline V and J ends were trimmed by 6 bases and 5 bases, with 14 bases remaining between them. The CDR3 is 14 residues long. Germline values: CDR1 MDHEN, CDR2 SYDVKM. CDR3 bases: TGTGCCAGCAGCCCTCGGGCCTATCATCAGCCCCAGCATTTT. The encoded protein is CASSPRAYHQPQHF.

About this clonotype: One end of the junction varies from germline; a read error may be responsible. The chain couples TRBV29-1 to TRBJ1-2; D call uncertain. Germline CDR1 SQVTM, CDR2 ANQGSEA. CDR3 length: 14 residues. As DNA, the CDR3 is TGCGGCGTTGGGCCTCGACAATCTCTTTATGGCTACACCTTC. Translating it yields CGVGPRQSLYGYTF. Filled out from reference TRBV29-1 and TRBJ1-2, the complete variable domain reads SAVISQKPSRDICQRGTSLTIQCQVDSQVTMMFWYRQQPGQSLTLIATANQGSEATYESGFVIDKFPISRPNLTFSTLTVSNMSPEDSSIYLCGVGPRQSLYGYTFGSGTRLTVV.

On this clonotype: Just one base apart from a much larger clone, this may be a read error. V is TRBV4-1 and J is TRBJ1-2; no clear D gene. The CDR3 consists of 13 residues. Germline CDR1 and CDR2: MGHRA and YSYEKL. Trimming stripped 1 base from V and 4 bases from J, with 7 bases between. The CDR3 sequence is CASSQVWGYGYTF. CDR3 nucleotide sequence: TGCGCCAGCAGCCAAGTCTGGGGCTATGGCTACACCTTC.

The chain is built from TRBV20-1 and TRBJ1-2; D is ambiguous. Germline CDR1 is DFQATT and CDR2 is SNEGSKA (reference sequence). CDR3 length: 14 residues. The germline V and J ends were trimmed by 7 bases and 2 bases, with 17 bases remaining between them. The CDR3 region is CSVALETGNYGYTF. CDR3 coding DNA: TGCAGTGTCGCGCTGGAGACGGGGAACTATGGCTACACCTTC.

V is TRBV6-5 and J is TRBJ1-1; D may be TRBD1 (6 bases). The CDR3 has 14 residues. Looked up from germline, CDR1 is MNHEY and CDR2 is SVGAGI. With 6 bases removed from V and 6 bases from J, the gap between germline ends came to 17 bases. CDR3 nucleotide sequence: TGTGCCAGCAGGCGAATACAGGGTTGGGCTGAAGCTTTCTTT. This gives the protein CASRRIQGWAEAFF.

The gene calls are TRBV7-2 and TRBJ2-7, with no clear D. The V and J ends lost 5 bases and 9 bases respectively, with 11 bases between them. This CDR3 is built from 11 residues. Germline CDR1 SGHTA, CDR2 FQGNSA. Written as DNA, the CDR3 is TGTGCCAGCAGCGCAAGCCGGCGGCAGTACTTC. This codes for CASSASRRQYF.

This clonotype came up a few times. V gene TRBV27 combines with J gene TRBJ2-7; weak D call: TRBD2 (7 bases). Trimming stripped 3 bases from V and 4 bases from J, with 13 bases between. Germline V CDR1 and CDR2: MNHEY, SMNVEV (reference sequence). This CDR3 region has 14 residues. The CDR3 is CASSLGGARYEQYF. The CDR3 DNA reads as TGTGCCAGCAGTTTGGGGGGGGCGCGTTACGAGCAGTACTTC.

J is TRBJ2-1 and V is TRBV20-1; possible D gene TRBD2, 7 bases. The CDR3 is made up of 15 amino acids. Per germline, CDR1 DFQATT and CDR2 SNEGSKA (reference sequence). Trimming stripped 1 base from V and 3 bases from J, with 13 bases between. The CDR3 sequence: CSARVGGGFYNEQFF. Written as DNA, the CDR3 is TGCAGTGCTAGAGTTGGGGGGGGCTTCTACAATGAGCAGTTCTTC.

J is TRBJ2-7 and V is TRBV7-2, with 8 bases that match TRBD2. CDR3 length: 14 residues. Germline V gives CDR1 SGHTA, CDR2 FQGNSA. The V gene end was trimmed by 5 bases and the J gene end by 2 bases; junction bases not matched to a gene: 5. The CDR3 is CASSGRGLAYEQYF. The CDR3 DNA sequence: TGTGCCAGCAGCGGAAGGGGACTAGCCTACGAGCAGTACTTC.

The J gene is TRBJ1-2, the V gene TRBV7-2, with 9 bases lining up with TRBD1. CDR3 length: 13 amino acids. The germline V gene has CDR1 SGHTA and CDR2 FQGNSA. Trimming took 5 bases from V and 8 from J; bases not matched to a gene: 6. The CDR3 reads CASSRDRDQGYTF. CDR3 bases: TGTGCCAGCAGCCGGGACAGGGATCAGGGCTACACCTTC. Variable domain in full (rest from reference TRBV7-2 and TRBJ1-2): GAGVSQSPSNKVTEKGKDVELRCDPISGHTALYWYRQSLGQGLEFLIYFQGNSAPDKSGLPSDRFSAERTGGSVSTLTIQRTQQEDSAVYLCASSRDRDQGYTFGSGTRLTVV.

The chain carries TRBV20-1 and TRBJ1-2; tentative D call: TRBD1 (5 bases). CDR3 length: 14 amino acids. Germline values: CDR1 DFQATT, CDR2 SNEGSKA (reference sequence). V was pared by 1 base and J by 0 bases, with 9 bases between. CDR3 amino acids: CSARADIANYGYTF. The CDR3 DNA sequence: TGCAGTGCTAGAGCGGACATAGCTAACTATGGCTACACCTTC.

The table lists this clonotype with a few counts. The chain joins TRBV27 to TRBJ2-7; either TRBD1 or TRBD2 may fit D (5 bases each). CDR1 MNHEY and CDR2 SMNVEV come from the germline V gene (reference sequence). Trimming shortened V by 2 bases and J by 0 bases, and 17 bases separated the two germline ends. This CDR3 is 17 amino acids long. The CDR3 coding sequence is TGTGCCAGCAGTTTAAGGAAACGGGACCTTAACTCCTACGAGCAGTACTTC. It encodes CASSLRKRDLNSYEQYF.

This clonotype has just a few counts. The V and J genes are TRBV7-3 and TRBJ2-6; TRBD1 matches at 7 bases. The V gene's germline CDR1 is SGHTA and CDR2 FQGTGA. The CDR3 sequence is 17 residues long. The V segment lost 5 bases and the J segment 4 bases; nucleotides outside the gene matches: 11. The CDR3 DNA is TGTGCCAGCAGCAGACAGGGCCCCTTGTGGGGGGCCAACGTCCTGACTTTC. It translates to CASSRQGPLWGANVLTF.

CDR3: CASSLSSGGSQETQYF. The CDR3 DNA reads TGTGCCAGCAGCTTAAGCAGCGGGGGGTCCCAAGAGACCCAGTACTTC. The V and J genes are TRBV7-2 and TRBJ2-5; 9 nucleotides line up with TRBD2. The J segment lost 1 base and the V segment lost 2 bases, leaving 5 bases of the junction unmatched. There are 16 residues in the CDR3. The V gene's germline CDR1 is SGHTA and CDR2 FQGNSA.

The chain has TRBV4-3 and TRBJ1-1; 9 positions agree with TRBD1. The CDR3 length is 17 residues. With V trimmed by 0 bases and J by 4 bases, 9 bases remained unmatched. Germline V gives CDR1 LGHNA, CDR2 YSLEER. The CDR3 reads CASSQDQGQGFTTEAFF. CDR3 sequence (DNA): TGCGCCAGCAGCCAAGATCAGGGACAGGGTTTTACCACTGAAGCTTTCTTT.

This clonotype was seen a few times. This chain links TRBV9 with TRBJ2-2; D remains ambiguous. The germline V and J ends were trimmed by 0 bases and 1 base, with 10 bases remaining between them. There are 16 residues in the CDR3. The V gene's germline CDR1 is SGDLS and CDR2 YYNGEE. The CDR3 protein is CASSVGPAGNTGELFF. CDR3 nucleotides: TGTGCCAGCAGCGTAGGACCCGCTGGGAACACCGGGGAGCTGTTTTTT.

V usage is TRBV7-2 and J usage is TRBJ1-2; D is perhaps TRBD1 (6 bases). Trimming pared 5 bases from V and 4 bases from J, leaving 17 bases between. The germline V gene encodes CDR1 SGHTA and CDR2 FQGNSA. The CDR3 totals 15 residues. The CDR3: CASSLWTDGGYGYTF. CDR3 bases: TGTGCCAGCAGCCTGTGGACAGATGGAGGCTATGGCTACACCTTC.

This clonotype was seen only a few times. V is TRBV2 and J is TRBJ2-5; TRBD2 might be the D (6 bases). CDR3 length: 12 residues. Germline V lookup: CDR1 SNHLY, CDR2 FYNNEI. Trimming removed 6 bases from V and 5 bases from J, with 10 bases in between. The CDR3, as DNA: TGTGCCAGCAGGGGGGGAGATGAGACCCAGTACTTC. It is translated as CASRGGDETQYF.

The rearrangement links TRBV28 to TRBJ2-5; 10 bases agree with TRBD1. Germline CDR1 and CDR2: MDHEN and SYDVKM. J gave up 2 bases and V 8 bases, and 5 bases lay outside the gene matches. The length of the CDR3 is 14 residues. The CDR3 coding sequence is TGTGCCAGCTTTCCGGGACAGGGGCAAGAGACCCAGTACTTC. Protein product: CASFPGQGQETQYF. Based on the CDR3 plus reference TRBV28 and TRBJ2-5, the full variable domain is DVKVTQSSRYLVKRTGEKVFLECVQDMDHENMFWYRQDPGLGLRLIYFSYDVKMKEKGDIPEGYSVSREKKERFSLILESASTNQTSMYLCASFPGQGQETQYFGPGTRLLVL.

This clonotype was seen at least ten times. This chain connects TRBV29-1 to TRBJ2-1; the D gene is possibly TRBD1 (6 bases). The CDR3 is 14 amino acids. V was shortened by 4 bases and J by 7 bases, with 17 bases between the two germline ends. Per germline, CDR1 SQVTM and CDR2 ANQGSEA. The CDR3 DNA reads TGCAGCGTTGCAATGGGGGCCTTGGGGAATGAGCAGTTCTTC. Translation gives CSVAMGALGNEQFF.

With regard to this clonotype: Relative to the germline gene, one junction end is altered; a read error may explain this. The chain has TRBV20-1 and TRBJ1-2, with D perhaps TRBD1 (6 bases). Germline values: CDR1 DFQATT, CDR2 SNEGSKA (reference sequence). The CDR3 is 11 amino acids. CDR3 amino acids: CRARGNYSYTF. CDR3 in DNA: TGCAGGGCTAGGGGGAACTATAGCTACACCTTC.

The sample holds a few counts of this clonotype. The CDR3 DNA reads TGTGCCAGCTCACTTACCGGGACAGGAGAAAACATTCAGTACTTC. It translates to CASSLTGTGENIQYF. This chain links TRBV18 with TRBJ2-4, with 8 bases lining up with TRBD1. The CDR3 sequence is 15 residues long. V was pared by 4 bases and J by 5 bases, with 7 bases of the junction left unmatched. CDR1 and CDR2 (germline): KGHSH, LQKENI. The whole variable domain, remainder taken from reference TRBV18 and TRBJ2-4, is NAGVMQNPRHLVRRRGQEARLRCSPMKGHSHVYWYRQLPEEGLKFMVYLQKENIIDESGMPKERFSAEFPKEGPSILRIQQVVRGDSAAYFCASSLTGTGENIQYFGAGTRLSVL.